The TCR beta chain described here comes from a study of cytomegalovirus exposure and HLA in healthy donors. This PCR relied on a set of 60 Vbeta primers and 13 Jbeta primers. Produced via immunoSEQ multiplex PCR; TCRdb's table is partial and in-frame only. The sample has almost 200,000 clones, 79% seen once. CDR3 length: 14 amino acids. Trimming cost V 3 bases and J 2 bases, with 12 bases left between them. Germline lookup yields CDR1 SGHKS and CDR2 YYEKEE (reference sequence). This TCR was recovered from a woman under 40 in good health and CMV-seropositive. This chain uses TRBV5-5 with TRBJ2-7; D is perhaps TRBD2 (5 bases). The sequenced sample consisted of PBMCs. The CDR3 bases are TGTGCCAGCAGCTGGAGCGGACCCCCCTACGAGCAGTACTTC. Amino acid sequence: CASSWSGPPYEQYF. Full variable domain (outside the CDR3, taken from reference TRBV5-5 and TRBJ2-7): DAGVTQSPTHLIKTRGQQVTLRCSPISGHKSVSWYQQVLGQGPQFIFQYYEKEERGRGNFPDRFSARQFPNYSSELNVNALLLGDSALYLCASSWSGPPYEQYFGPGTRLTVT.